A selection of T cell receptor beta chains follows, all from one sample in a study of shared T cell receptors in the human thymus. Clones were sequenced by immunoSEQ multiplex PCR, and TCRdb holds only the in-frame ones, with some missing. The sample lists roughly 660,000 clones, roughly 90% occurring once. The same sample was also studied in work on human thymus T cells.

The source material was thymocytes. The receptor source for this set is a boy in the first two years of life with a congenital heart defect. CDR3s include the opening cysteine and the closing phenylalanine or tryptophan. A D gene is named only where the DNA matches it firmly. Clone size, where shown, is once, few, many, or a class for clones that have expanded.

cdr3_nt	cdr3_aa	j_call	cdr3_length	clone_size	v_call	d_call
TGTGCCACCAGCAGATTGTTGGGCAGGGGAAACACAGATACGCAGTATTTT	CATSRLLGRGNTDTQYF	TRBJ2-3	17	NA	TRBV15	NA
TGTGCCAGCAGCCCAGAAGCGGGGGGTACAAATGAGCAGTTCTTC	CASSPEAGGTNEQFF	TRBJ2-1	15	few	TRBV5-6	TRBD2
TGTGCCAGCAGTTACCGGGTCAGGGACTACGAGCAGTACTTC	CASSYRVRDYEQYF	TRBJ2-7	14	NA	TRBV6-5	NA
TGTGCCACCAGCAGAGATAAAATGGGGAGGAATCCGAACACCGGGGAGCTGTTTTTT	CATSRDKMGRNPNTGELFF	TRBJ2-2	19	NA	TRBV15	NA
TGTGCCAGCAGCGTAGCCCTAGGGGGAGGGGTGGAGACCCAGTACTTC	CASSVALGGGVETQYF	TRBJ2-5	16	NA	TRBV9	NA
TGTGCCAGCAGTGAAAGTTGGCTGAACACTGAAGCTTTCTTT	CASSESWLNTEAFF	TRBJ1-1	14	NA	TRBV6-1	NA
TGTGCCAGCAGCTCCAAACAGGGAGATCGTCACGAGCAGTACTTC	CASSSKQGDRHEQYF	TRBJ2-7	15	few	TRBV7-2	NA
TGTGCCAGCAGCTTACCCGGCCAGGGGGCTTTCGGCTACACCTTC	CASSLPGQGAFGYTF	TRBJ1-2	15	NA	TRBV11-3	TRBD1
TGCGCCAGCAGCGACAGGGGGCGGGATGGCTACACCTTC	CASSDRGRDGYTF	TRBJ1-2	13	NA	TRBV4-1	TRBD1
TGTGCCAGTAGTGTCGTGGCGGGAGGGCCGTCCTACAATGAGCAGTTCTTC	CASSVVAGGPSYNEQFF	TRBJ2-1	17	once	TRBV19	TRBD2
TGTGCCAGCAGTTTGGTAGGGTCGGGGATATCCTACAATGAGCAGTTCTTC	CASSLVGSGISYNEQFF	TRBJ2-1	17	NA	TRBV28	NA
TGTGCCAGCAGCTTAGGAGGATGGACTAGCACAGATACGCAGTATTTT	CASSLGGWTSTDTQYF	TRBJ2-3	16	NA	TRBV11-2	NA
TGCGCCAGCAGCTTGGGCACAGCTACCCTTGGTCGCACTGAAGCTTTCTTT	CASSLGTATLGRTEAFF	TRBJ1-1	17	NA	TRBV5-1	NA
TGCGCCAGCAAAGCCGGGGGCTACGAGCAGTACTTC	CASKAGGYEQYF	TRBJ2-7	12	NA	TRBV5-1	NA
TGTGCCAGCAGCCATTGGACAGGGGTTACCGGGGAGCTGTTTTTT	CASSHWTGVTGELFF	TRBJ2-2	15	NA	TRBV7-8	TRBD1
TGTGCCACCAGCAGAGGGACAGCGAGGAATGAAAAACTGTTTTTT	CATSRGTARNEKLFF	TRBJ1-4	15	NA	TRBV15	NA
TGTGCCAGTAGTATAGCGGGTGCCGGGGAGCTGTTTTTT	CASSIAGAGELFF	TRBJ2-2	13	once	TRBV19	NA
TGCGCCAGCAGCCAAGCAGTCGTTACAGGGGGTCGGGAGGCAAACAATGAGCAGTTCTTC	CASSQAVVTGGREANNEQFF	TRBJ2-1	20	NA	TRBV4-3	NA
TGTGCCAGCAGTGAAAGCGGGAGCAATGAGACCCAGTACTTC	CASSESGSNETQYF	TRBJ2-5	14	NA	TRBV6-4	TRBD2
TGTGCCAGCAGCTTGGGACGTACCCGAGGCACCGGGGAGCTGTTTTTT	CASSLGRTRGTGELFF	TRBJ2-2	16	NA	TRBV5-6	NA
TGTGCCAGCAGCTTAGCGGTCAACTATAGCAATCAGCCCCAGCATTTT	CASSLAVNYSNQPQHF	TRBJ1-5	16	NA	TRBV7-2	NA
TGTGCCACCCTCCCAGAGGGCGTCGTCCACGAGCAGTACTTC	CATLPEGVVHEQYF	TRBJ2-7	14	NA	TRBV25-1	NA
TGTGCCAGCAGCTTGGCAGGGGGCAATCCTGAAGCTTTCTTT	CASSLAGGNPEAFF	TRBJ1-1	14	NA	TRBV5-4	TRBD1
TGCAGCGCAACCGGGACTAGCGGTCCAGATACGCAGTATTTT	CSATGTSGPDTQYF	TRBJ2-3	14	NA	TRBV29-1	TRBD2
TGTGCCAGCAGCTTAGCTAGCGGTCCTAACCCCAGAGAGACCCAGTACTTC	CASSLASGPNPRETQYF	TRBJ2-5	17	once	TRBV7-2	NA
TGTGCCAGTAGTATGGTGGCGGGGCTAGCCAAAAACATTCAGTACTTC	CASSMVAGLAKNIQYF	TRBJ2-4	16	NA	TRBV19	NA
TGCGCCAGCAGCCAAGGAAGGACAGGGAGCTATGGCTACACCTTC	CASSQGRTGSYGYTF	TRBJ1-2	15	NA	TRBV4-1	TRBD1
TGTGCCAGCTCACCTAAGGGACTAGCGGGAGCGTACGAGCAGTACTTC	CASSPKGLAGAYEQYF	TRBJ2-7	16	NA	TRBV18	TRBD2
TGTGCCAGCTCACCCCAGGAGCCAGGACTCCACTCCTACGAGCAGTACTTC	CASSPQEPGLHSYEQYF	TRBJ2-7	17	NA	TRBV18	NA
TGTGCCAGCAGCTTTAATCCGCGTGACAGGGTGAACACTGAAGCTTTCTTT	CASSFNPRDRVNTEAFF	TRBJ1-1	17	NA	TRBV7-9	TRBD1
TGCGCCAGCAGCCAAGGTAGGGACAGGCGCAGGCACGAGCAGTACTTC	CASSQGRDRRRHEQYF	TRBJ2-7	16	NA	TRBV4-3	TRBD1
TGTGCCACCAGCAGACAGGGTATTAAGGCTGAAGCTTTCTTT	CATSRQGIKAEAFF	TRBJ1-1	14	NA	TRBV15	NA
TGTGCCAGCAGGCTTGGACAGGGGGCGCTGAGCAATCAGCCCCAGCATTTT	CASRLGQGALSNQPQHF	TRBJ1-5	17	NA	TRBV21-1	NA
TGTGCCAGCAGCTCAATGCCCAGGGAACGGTACCAAGAGACCCAGTACTTC	CASSSMPRERYQETQYF	TRBJ2-5	17	NA	TRBV7-2	NA
TGTGCCAGCGGGGGGGCGCTATCTAATCAGCCCCAGCATTTT	CASGGALSNQPQHF	TRBJ1-5	14	NA	TRBV19	NA
TGTGCCAGCCGTAGTGGAGGGCTTAGCTCCTACGAGCAGTACTTC	CASRSGGLSSYEQYF	TRBJ2-7	15	NA	TRBV6-5	NA
TGTGCCAGCAGCGTAGTAGGCGGGGGCAAAGTCTCCTACAATGAGCAGTTCTTC	CASSVVGGGKVSYNEQFF	TRBJ2-1	18	NA	TRBV9	NA
TGTGCCAGCAGCCTCGGGACAGGGGATGGCTACACCTTC	CASSLGTGDGYTF	TRBJ1-2	13	few	TRBV7-8	TRBD1
TGTGCCAGCAGTTTAAGGGGCATGGGGACTAACAGTTTTAGCACAGATACGCAGTATTTT	CASSLRGMGTNSFSTDTQYF	TRBJ2-3	20	NA	TRBV28	TRBD2
TGTGCCAGCAGCCAAGAGGGGGGAGGGCCTACAGATACGCAGTATTTT	CASSQEGGGPTDTQYF	TRBJ2-3	16	NA	TRBV4-2	TRBD2
TGTGCCAGCAGCTTGAGTCAGATGAACACTGAAGCTTTCTTT	CASSLSQMNTEAFF	TRBJ1-1	14	NA	TRBV5-6	NA
TGTGCCATCAGTGAGCCGAGACAGAGAAACTATGGCTACACCTTC	CAISEPRQRNYGYTF	TRBJ1-2	15	NA	TRBV10-3	NA
TGTGCCTGGAGGGAGGGGACTATTCCTTCGGATACGCAGTATTTT	CAWREGTIPSDTQYF	TRBJ2-3	15	once	TRBV30	TRBD2
TGCGCCAGCAGCCAAGATCAGAAATACTCCTACAATGAGCAGTTCTTC	CASSQDQKYSYNEQFF	TRBJ2-1	16	NA	TRBV4-3	NA
TGTGCCAGCAGCCTGGAAATAGCGGGAGAGTACTACAATGAGCAGTTCTTC	CASSLEIAGEYYNEQFF	TRBJ2-1	17	NA	TRBV5-6	TRBD2
TGTGCCAGTAGTATAATCAGCGTTGTAAACAATGAGCAGTTCTTC	CASSIISVVNNEQFF	TRBJ2-1	15	NA	TRBV19	NA
TGTGCCAGCAGTTCCCGGACTAGCGGGAGAGGCGGTGAGCAGTTCTTC	CASSSRTSGRGGEQFF	TRBJ2-1	16	NA	TRBV27	TRBD2
TGCGCCAGCAGCTTCTCAGCCCCCGACCCCGGACAGGGGAACTACGGCTACACCTTC	CASSFSAPDPGQGNYGYTF	TRBJ1-2	19	NA	TRBV5-1	TRBD1
TGCGCCAGCAGCCCTAAGGGGCGCGGATCAGATACGCAGTATTTT	CASSPKGRGSDTQYF	TRBJ2-3	15	once	TRBV4-1	NA
TGTGCCAGCAGCTTAGTTGCGGGACTAGCGGGCGCCTACAATGAGCAGTTCTTC	CASSLVAGLAGAYNEQFF	TRBJ2-1	18	NA	TRBV11-2	TRBD2